These T cell receptor beta chains were read from a single sample in a study of identical twins. A single record per CDR3 protein comes from TCRdb applying MiXCR to the 5' RACE reads. The table includes a few hundred thousand distinct CDR3 sequences, roughly 15% detected once. The same sample was also used in a study of yellow fever vaccine responses in identical twins.

Sequenced input: CD4+ T cells sorted from blood. The receptors shown here come from a woman aged 18-29 years in good health. CDR3s include the opening cysteine and the closing phenylalanine or tryptophan. Each record gives: J gene, V gene, CDR3 protein.

J: TRBJ1-5; V: TRBV10-3; CDR3: CAITSDSHQPQHF
J: TRBJ2-3; V: TRBV3-1; CDR3: CASSQARSVDTQYF
J: TRBJ2-1; V: TRBV9; CDR3: CASSVGGGWDNEQFF
J: TRBJ2-7; V: TRBV20-1; CDR3: CSARDPGLASGSREQYF
J: TRBJ1-1; V: TRBV11-2; CDR3: CASSPSGFGSTEAFF
J: TRBJ2-5; V: TRBV11-2; CDR3: CASSFRSPRGSKTQETQYF
J: TRBJ1-4; V: TRBV5-1; CDR3: CASSLGRGSTNEKLFF
J: TRBJ1-6; V: TRBV6-5; CDR3: CASSYSARPNSPLHF
J: TRBJ2-7; V: TRBV6-5; CDR3: CASSSERIIRRLYF
J: TRBJ2-2; V: TRBV11-2; CDR3: CASSYLGAGELFF
J: TRBJ2-7; V: TRBV3-1; CDR3: CASSQAVSGEQYF
J: TRBJ2-1; V: TRBV12-3/TRBV12-4; CDR3: CASSKGQGTASGRAPFF
J: TRBJ1-3; V: TRBV2; CDR3: CASSASHSGNTIYF
J: TRBJ2-1; V: TRBV11-1; CDR3: CASSHSRVGSLAGDEQFF
J: TRBJ2-5; V: TRBV12-5; CDR3: CASGLGPSGLAETQYF
J: TRBJ2-1; V: TRBV5-1; CDR3: CASSGSPYNEQFF
J: TRBJ2-3; V: TRBV5-1; CDR3: CASSSGRAPDTQYF